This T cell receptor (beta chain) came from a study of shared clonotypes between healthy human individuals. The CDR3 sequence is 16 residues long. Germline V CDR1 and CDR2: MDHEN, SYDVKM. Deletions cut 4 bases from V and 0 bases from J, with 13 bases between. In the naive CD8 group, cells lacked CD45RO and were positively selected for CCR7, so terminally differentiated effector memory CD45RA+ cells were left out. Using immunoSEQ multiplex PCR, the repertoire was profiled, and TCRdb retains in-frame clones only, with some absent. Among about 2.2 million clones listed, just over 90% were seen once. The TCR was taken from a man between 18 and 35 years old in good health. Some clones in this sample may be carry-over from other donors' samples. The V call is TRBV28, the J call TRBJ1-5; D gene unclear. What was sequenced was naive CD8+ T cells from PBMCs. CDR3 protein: CASSSNAAYSNQPQHF. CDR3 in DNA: TGTGCCAGCAGTTCAAACGCGGCTTATAGCAATCAGCCCCAGCATTTT.